The 5 T cell receptor beta chains given below trace back to one sample, sequenced in a study of blood T cell repertoires in COVID-19. Profiled with immunoSEQ multiplex PCR; TCRdb holds only in-frame clones, not every one. The sample contains about 120,000 clones, nearly 90% of which appear only once. The sequenced material came from peripheral blood. The receptors originated from a woman aged 55-69 years with COVID-19, enrolled during active disease.

The rearrangement uses TRBV4-1 and TRBJ2-1, with 7 bases identical to TRBD2. V lost 1 base to trimming and J lost 9 bases; unmatched junction nucleotides: 3. Germline values: CDR1 MGHRA, CDR2 YSYEKL. The CDR3 sequence is 13 residues long. The CDR3 region has the DNA TGCGCCAGCAGCCAAGTGCTAGCGGTTGAGCAGTTCTTC. This translates into CASSQVLAVEQFF.

The rearrangement links TRBV11-2 to TRBJ1-1; D is perhaps TRBD1 (6 bases). This CDR3 comprises 11 residues. Germline V CDR1 and CDR2: SGHAT, FQNNGV. Trimming pared 6 bases from V and 8 bases from J, leaving 10 bases between. The CDR3 coding sequence is TGTGCCAGCAGTTTCCAGGGGGAAGCTTTCTTT. Translated, it gives CASSFQGEAFF.

The table lists this clone with a few counts. This rearrangement joins TRBV19 to TRBJ1-5; the D is unclear. The CDR3 has 13 amino acids. V gave up 2 bases and J gave up 2 bases, with 4 bases separating them. Germline V gives CDR1 LNHDA, CDR2 SQIVND (reference sequence). The CDR3 spells CASSISRNQPQHF. The CDR3 bases are TGTGCCAGTAGTATAAGCCGCAATCAGCCCCAGCATTTT.

The chain employs TRBV7-2 and TRBJ1-6; the match to TRBD1 covers 9 bases. Germline-derived CDR1 and CDR2 are SGHTA and FQGNSA. The CDR3 loop spans 15 amino acids. V lost 5 bases to trimming and J lost 13 bases; unmatched junction nucleotides: 12. CDR3 in amino acids: CASSRSGQGLAPLHF. Written as DNA, the CDR3 is TGTGCCAGCAGCCGGTCGGGACAGGGTCTTGCTCCCCTCCACTTT.

This clone was counted once. The V call is TRBV7-9, the J call TRBJ2-7; 10 nucleotides match TRBD1. J gave up 5 bases and V 5 bases, and 9 bases lay outside the gene matches. CDR3 length equals 15 residues. Germline lookup yields CDR1 SEHNR and CDR2 FQNEAQ (reference sequence). The CDR3 loop reads CASSHAGTGVHEQYF. CDR3 in DNA: TGTGCCAGCAGCCACGCCGGGACAGGGGTTCACGAGCAGTACTTC.